The 22 T cell receptor beta chains given below trace back to one sample, sequenced in a study of monozygotic twins with cystic fibrosis. Some clones are missing from TCRdb's copy, which holds only in-frame ones; the method was immunoSEQ multiplex PCR. The table has roughly 25,000 clones, around 93% seen once. The specimen was blood. These receptor sequences come from a girl aged 2 to 9 with cystic fibrosis.

The chain has TRBV27 and TRBJ2-1; 11 bases agree with TRBD2. There are 17 residues in the CDR3. V shed 4 bases, J shed 7 bases, and the junction held 12 bases outside the gene matches. Germline values: CDR1 MNHEY, CDR2 SMNVEV (reference sequence). CDR3: CASSSLISGGARNEQFF. In DNA form, the CDR3 reads TGTGCCAGCAGTTCCCTCATTAGCGGGGGGGCAAGGAATGAGCAGTTCTTC.

The chain combines TRBV6-1 with TRBJ2-7; D remains unclear. This CDR3 region has 14 residues. The germline V gene has CDR1 MNHNS and CDR2 SASEGT. Trimming removed 1 base at V and 2 bases at J, with 9 bases between. CDR3 protein: CASSEDHITYEQYF. CDR3 sequence (DNA): TGTGCCAGCAGTGAAGATCATATAACCTACGAGCAGTACTTC.

The rearrangement uses TRBV5-8 and TRBJ1-5; tentative D call: TRBD1 (5 bases). Germline CDR1 is SGHTS and CDR2 is YDEGEE. The V end was cut by 0 bases, the J end by 9 bases, with 10 bases between. This CDR3 is 13 amino acids long. CDR3 bases: TGTGCCAGCAGCTTGGCCAGGAGGGGGCCCCAGCATTTT. Amino acid sequence: CASSLARRGPQHF.

This chain joins TRBV7-2 and TRBJ2-4; D gene uncertain. This CDR3 has 17 residues. Germline lookup yields CDR1 SGHTA and CDR2 FQGNSA. Trimming stripped 4 bases from V and 3 bases from J, with 19 bases between. The CDR3 DNA follows: TGTGCCAGCAGCTGGGGTAATCCGGCAGTAGGCAAAAACATTCAGTACTTC. It specifies CASSWGNPAVGKNIQYF.

The V call is TRBV11-3, the J call TRBJ2-5; TRBD2 matches at 12 bases. J was trimmed by 7 bases and V by 4 bases; bases with no gene match: 7. Looked up from germline, CDR1 is SGHNT and CDR2 is YENEEA. The CDR3 consists of 15 residues. CDR3 coding DNA: TGTGCCAGCAGCTCGACTAGCGGGGGTGCGGTGACCCAGTACTTC. Translated, it gives CASSSTSGGAVTQYF.

The chain recombines TRBV5-1 with TRBJ1-1; D perhaps matches TRBD1 (5 bases). The CDR3 has 13 amino acids. Trimming took off 3 bases at V and 3 bases at J, with 9 bases between the two ends. The germline V gene has CDR1 SGHRS and CDR2 YFSETQ. The DNA for the CDR3 is TGCGCCAGCAGCTCCAGGGTTGACACTGAAGCTTTCTTT. Protein sequence: CASSSRVDTEAFF.

V usage is TRBV6-1 and J usage is TRBJ2-7; D is possibly TRBD1 (5 bases). This CDR3 is 15 amino acids long. Trimming took off 0 bases at V and 0 bases at J, with 9 bases between the two ends. Per the germline V gene, CDR1 is MNHNS and CDR2 is SASEGT. The CDR3 here is CASSEALGRSYEQYF. The CDR3 region has the DNA TGTGCCAGCAGTGAAGCGCTGGGGCGCTCCTACGAGCAGTACTTC.

The chain has TRBV7-2 and TRBJ2-1; 10 nucleotides align to TRBD2. The V and J ends lost 6 bases and 7 bases, in that order; junction bases with no gene match: 3. This CDR3 is 13 amino acids long. The germline V gene encodes CDR1 SGHTA and CDR2 FQGNSA. The CDR3 nucleotides read TGTGCCAGCAGGGTAGCGGGGGGAAATGAGCAGTTCTTC. This translates into CASRVAGGNEQFF.

The gene calls are TRBV18 and TRBJ1-6, with 8 bases lining up with TRBD1. The CDR3 is made up of 17 amino acids. CDR1 is KGHSH, CDR2 LQKENI, per germline. V shed 1 base and J 4 bases; nucleotides not matched to a gene: 6. The CDR3 DNA reads TGTGCCAGCTCACCACGGACAGGGACTACATATAATTCACCCCTCCACTTT. This sequence encodes CASSPRTGTTYNSPLHF.

The genes are TRBV10-3 and TRBJ2-1, with D possibly being TRBD2 (5 bases). The CDR3 contains 17 residues. Trimming removed 10 bases at V and 6 bases at J, with 28 bases between. Germline-derived CDR1 and CDR2 are ENHRY and SYGVKD. CDR3 sequence: CATAGDKLNIGANEQFF. CDR3 bases: TGTGCCACTGCCGGGGATAAACTTAATATAGGAGCCAATGAGCAGTTCTTC.

In its sample, this clone was seen once. This rearrangement joins TRBV7-8 to TRBJ2-3; possibly TRBD1 or TRBD2 for D (5 bases each). This CDR3 is 16 amino acids long. Germline V gene data show CDR1 as SGHVS and CDR2 as FQNEAQ. The ends were cut back, 1 base at V and 1 base at J, with 12 bases in the middle. The CDR3 DNA follows: TGTGCCAGCAGCTTAGAAGGGGTGGGGGGCACAGATACGCAGTATTTT. Its translation: CASSLEGVGGTDTQYF.

The rearrangement joins TRBV6-5 to TRBJ2-7, with 10 positions matching TRBD1. Losses at the gene ends were 6 bases for V and 5 bases for J; bases not matched to a gene: 4. Germline-derived CDR1 and CDR2 are MNHEY and SVGAGI. This CDR3 spans 13 amino acids. This CDR3 reads CASSRQGANEQYF. The DNA of the CDR3 is TGTGCCAGCAGCCGACAGGGGGCGAACGAGCAGTACTTC.

The chain recombines TRBV28 with TRBJ1-6; a weak D match, TRBD1 (5 bases). Germline CDR1 and CDR2: MDHEN and SYDVKM. This CDR3 region has 14 residues. V was trimmed by 3 bases and J by 7 bases, leaving 10 bases between them. The DNA for the CDR3 is TGTGCCAGCAGTTTCGGGGGTAGAAATTCACCCCTCCACTTT. It translates to CASSFGGRNSPLHF.

The chain links TRBV5-3 to TRBJ2-1; tentatively, D is TRBD1 (5 bases). TRBV5-3 is an open reading frame whose function is uncertain. Deletions cut 4 bases from V and 5 bases from J, with 16 bases between. The CDR3 has 15 residues. The CDR3 region is CARSLAGFVNNEQFF. DNA for the CDR3: TGTGCCAGAAGCCTGGCAGGGTTTGTCAACAATGAGCAGTTCTTC.

The chain carries TRBV30 and TRBJ1-1, with 8 positions matching TRBD1. This CDR3 contains 14 residues. Germline-derived CDR1 and CDR2 are GTSNPN and SVGIG (reference sequence). V dropped 4 bases and J dropped 5; count of bases not matched to a gene: 9. This CDR3 reads CAWKLGQGNTEAFF. CDR3 bases: TGTGCCTGGAAACTAGGACAGGGAAATACTGAAGCTTTCTTT. Together with reference TRBV30 and TRBJ1-1, the CDR3 gives the full variable domain: SQTIHQWPATLVQPVGSPLSLECTVEGTSNPNLYWYRQAAGRGLQLLFYSVGIGQISSEVPQNLSASRPQDRQFILSSKKLLLSDSGFYLCAWKLGQGNTEAFFGQGTRLTVV.

This clone was counted a single time. This chain joins TRBV2 and TRBJ1-1; D gene ambiguous. V was cut by 10 bases and J by 3 bases, with 12 bases left in between. Germline V gene lookup returns CDR1 SNHLY and CDR2 FYNNEI. This CDR3 is built from 12 residues. This chain's CDR3 is CAIQWGDTEAFF. The CDR3 DNA reads TGTGCCATCCAGTGGGGTGACACTGAAGCTTTCTTT. The complete variable domain, with remaining parts taken from reference TRBV2 and TRBJ1-1, reads EPEVTQTPSHQVTQMGQEVILRCVPISNHLYFYWYRQILGQKVEFLVSFYNNEISEKSEIFDDQFSVERPDGSNFTLKIRSTKLEDSAMYFCAIQWGDTEAFFGQGTRLTVV.

The CDR3 region is CASRGQEAEQYF. CDR3 in DNA: TGCGCCAGCAGGGGACAGGAGGCCGAGCAGTACTTC. The chain uses TRBV4-1 and TRBJ2-7, with 8 bases lining up with TRBD1. The ends lost 6 bases at V and 6 bases at J; junction bases unmatched: 4. The length of the CDR3 is 12 residues. From germline, CDR1 is MGHRA and CDR2 YSYEKL.

The J gene is TRBJ2-7, the V gene TRBV21-1; TRBD2, the table's D call, was not compared with the DNA. TRBV21-1 is a pseudogene. This CDR3 has 13 amino acids. CDR3 sequence reads: CASTGRGGDEQYF. CDR3 DNA sequence: TGTGCCAGCACGGGGCGCGGGGGGGACGAGCAGTACTTC.

The CDR3: CASSLQVYYGYTF. The CDR3 nucleotides are TGTGCCAGCAGTTTACAGGTTTACTATGGCTACACCTTC. This chain connects TRBV28 to TRBJ1-2; no firm D call. The V gene's germline CDR1 is MDHEN and CDR2 SYDVKM. Deletions cut 2 bases from V and 3 bases from J, with 7 bases between. The length of the CDR3 is 13 residues.

V usage is TRBV19 and J usage is TRBJ1-2; 9 nucleotides agree with TRBD1. The junction had 0 bases not matched to a gene; V was cut back by 4 bases and J by 0 bases. Germline CDR1 reads LNHDA; CDR2 reads SQIVND (reference sequence). The CDR3 extends over 14 amino acids. In nucleotides, the CDR3 is TGTGCCAGTAGTAGGGACAGGGCTAACTATGGCTACACCTTC. Protein product: CASSRDRANYGYTF.

The chain joins TRBV14 to TRBJ1-1; the D is unclear. Looked up from germline, CDR1 is SGHDN and CDR2 is FVKESK. The CDR3 totals 16 residues. V was shortened by 0 bases and J by 1 base, with 12 bases between the two germline ends. The CDR3 loop is CASSQDPEQGNTEAFF. In DNA, the CDR3 is TGTGCCAGCAGCCAAGACCCAGAGCAAGGGAACACTGAAGCTTTCTTT. The full variable domain, with the rest looked up from reference TRBV14 and TRBJ1-1, is EAGVTQFPSHSVIEKGQTVTLRCDPISGHDNLYWYRRVMGKEIKFLLHFVKESKQDESGMPNNRFLAERTGGTYSTLKVQPAELEDSGVYFCASSQDPEQGNTEAFFGQGTRLTVV.

The chain links TRBV6-5 to TRBJ2-5, with D perhaps matching TRBD2 (6 bases). Trimming took 2 bases from V and 2 from J, leaving 15 bases between them. The germline CDR1 and CDR2 sequences are MNHEY and SVGAGI. The CDR3 covers 16 residues. The CDR3 DNA is TGTGCCAGCAGTTACGGTCCTGGTGGGGGGCAAGAGACCCAGTACTTC. This codes for CASSYGPGGGQETQYF.